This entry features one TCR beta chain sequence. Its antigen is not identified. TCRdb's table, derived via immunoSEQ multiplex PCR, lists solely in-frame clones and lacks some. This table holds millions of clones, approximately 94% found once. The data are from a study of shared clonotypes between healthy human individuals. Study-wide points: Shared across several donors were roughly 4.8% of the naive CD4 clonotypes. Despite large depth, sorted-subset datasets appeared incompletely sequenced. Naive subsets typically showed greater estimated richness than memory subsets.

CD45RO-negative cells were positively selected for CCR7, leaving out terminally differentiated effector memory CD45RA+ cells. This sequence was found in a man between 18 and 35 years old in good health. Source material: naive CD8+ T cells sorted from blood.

The CDR3 DNA sequence: TGTGCCAGCAGCTCCCACCCGGGCAGCGGGATACTTGGGGAGACCCAGTACTTC. Translating it yields CASSSHPGSGILGETQYF. V and J are TRBV21-1 and TRBJ2-5; no check of the table's D call, TRBD2, against the DNA was made. TRBV21-1 is labeled a pseudogene. The CDR3 sequence is 18 residues long.